These T cell receptor beta chains were read from a single sample in a study of cytotoxic CD8 clonotypes in ibrutinib-treated CLL. The repertoire was sequenced with immunoSEQ multiplex PCR; TCRdb's copy has only in-frame clones and lacks some. The profile shows about 330,000 clones, over 60% of them singletons. Source: PBMCs, taken after 36 months of ibrutinib treatment. These receptors all come from a human donor with chronic lymphocytic leukemia. CDR3s include the opening cysteine and the closing phenylalanine or tryptophan. The D gene is left open where the match is weak. The size field is filled for only some rows; it gives once, few, many or a size class.

J: TRBJ1-1
size: -
D: -
V: TRBV7-2
CDR3: CASSPGPSMNTEAFF
DNA: TGTGCCAGCAGCCCAGGCCCCAGCATGAACACTGAAGCTTTCTTT

J: TRBJ2-7
size: -
D: TRBD1
V: TRBV4-1
CDR3: CASSQARTGLNYEQYF
DNA: TGCGCCAGCAGCCAAGCGCGGACAGGACTGAACTACGAGCAGTACTTC

J: TRBJ2-3
size: once
D: -
V: TRBV29-1
CDR3: CSVLECWYLRGKLTDTQYF
DNA: TGCAGCGTCCTCGAATGTTGGTATTTAAGGGGGAAACTCACAGATACGCAGTATTTT

J: TRBJ2-7
size: few
D: -
V: TRBV27
CDR3: CASSSLSSYEQYF
DNA: TGTGCCAGCAGTTCCTTGTCTTCATACGAGCAGTACTTC

J: TRBJ1-5
size: few
D: -
V: TRBV6-1
CDR3: CASSPRLQPQHF
DNA: TGTGCCAGCAGTCCTCGGTTGCAGCCCCAGCATTTT

J: TRBJ2-7
size: once
D: -
V: TRBV27
CDR3: CASSLMALPPYEQYF
DNA: TGTGCCAGCAGTTTAATGGCACTTCCACCCTACGAGCAGTACTTC

J: TRBJ2-7
size: -
D: -
V: TRBV14
CDR3: CASSQDPASVTYEQYF
DNA: TGTGCCAGCAGCCAAGATCCGGCTAGCGTGACCTACGAGCAGTACTTC

J: TRBJ2-4
size: -
D: -
V: TRBV7-9
CDR3: CASSPIGGALAKNIQYF
DNA: TGTGCCAGCAGCCCCATAGGGGGGGCTCTAGCCAAAAACATTCAGTACTTC

J: TRBJ2-3
size: -
D: -
V: TRBV11-3
CDR3: CASSFGGVDTQYF
DNA: TGTGCCAGCAGCTTCGGAGGGGTGGATACGCAGTATTTT

J: TRBJ2-7
size: -
D: TRBD1
V: TRBV7-9
CDR3: CASRDTGTGHYEQYF
DNA: TGTGCCAGCAGGGATACCGGGACAGGGCACTACGAGCAGTACTTC

J: TRBJ2-7
size: -
D: -
V: TRBV4-1
CDR3: CASSEVAASYEQYF
DNA: TGCGCCAGCAGCGAGGTGGCGGCATCCTACGAGCAGTACTTC

J: TRBJ1-2
size: few
D: TRBD1
V: TRBV7-6
CDR3: CASSLAVTWTGSFYGYTF
DNA: TGTGCCAGCAGCTTAGCAGTGACGTGGACAGGGTCGTTCTATGGCTACACCTTC

J: TRBJ2-1
size: once
D: -
V: TRBV6-5
CDR3: CASSYLMRQFF
DNA: TGTGCCAGCAGTTACTTAATGAGACAGTTCTTC

J: TRBJ2-3
size: -
D: TRBD1
V: TRBV27
CDR3: CASSLWMSQTGTGLTDTQYF
DNA: TGTGCCAGCAGTTTATGGATGTCCCAAACCGGGACAGGGCTCACAGATACGCAGTATTTT

J: TRBJ2-7
size: once
D: TRBD2
V: TRBV7-2
CDR3: CASSLEWSSGYEQYF
DNA: TGTGCCAGCAGCTTAGAGTGGTCTAGCGGCTACGAGCAGTACTTC

J: TRBJ2-7
size: -
D: -
V: TRBV5-4
CDR3: CASSSSRAPNYEQYF
DNA: TGTGCCAGCAGCTCCAGTAGAGCCCCCAACTACGAGCAGTACTTC

J: TRBJ1-6
size: few
D: -
V: TRBV10-2
CDR3: CASSESISAAEYSPLHF
DNA: TGCGCCAGCAGTGAGTCGATCTCGGCGGCCGAGTATTCACCCCTCCACTTT

J: TRBJ1-5
size: -
D: -
V: TRBV15
CDR3: CATSRDRSYGQPQHF
DNA: TGTGCCACCAGCAGAGACCGGTCCTATGGTCAGCCCCAGCATTTT

J: TRBJ2-5
size: -
D: TRBD2
V: TRBV4-3
CDR3: CASSQDTGLAGGETQYF
DNA: TGCGCCAGCAGCCAAGATACGGGACTAGCGGGAGGAGAGACCCAGTACTTC

J: TRBJ2-2
size: few
D: -
V: TRBV11-2
CDR3: CASSLGGMTGELFF
DNA: TGTGCCAGCAGCTTAGGGGGGATGACCGGGGAGCTGTTTTTT

J: TRBJ2-7
size: -
D: -
V: TRBV5-6
CDR3: CASSPLASNSYEQYF
DNA: TGTGCCAGCAGCCCCCTAGCGTCGAATTCCTACGAGCAGTACTTC

J: TRBJ2-7
size: -
D: -
V: TRBV27
CDR3: CASGKGQLSYEQYF
DNA: TGTGCCAGCGGAAAGGGGCAGCTCTCCTACGAGCAGTACTTC

J: TRBJ1-2
size: -
D: TRBD1
V: TRBV6-5
CDR3: CASSYERRGRYTF
DNA: TGTGCCAGCAGTTACGAAAGAAGGGGGCGCTACACCTTC